One and the same sample provided the 29 T cell receptor beta chains below, sequenced in a study of T-cell reconstitution after alpha-beta-depleted transplantation in children. A library of TCRbeta sequences, prepared with unique molecular identifiers, was generated. Each CDR3 protein is one row after TCRdb ran MiXCR on the PCR reads. The sample consists of approximately 500,000 distinct CDR3 sequences, roughly a tenth of them appearing once. Material: PBMCs, obtained before TCRalphabeta/CD19-depleted stem cell transplant. The receptors come from a child under 10 years old with inherited bone marrow failure, due to receive a stem cell transplant.

The V gene is TRBV5-8, the J gene TRBJ2-3; 10 bases match TRBD2. Germline values: CDR1 SGHTS, CDR2 YDEGEE. The CDR3 is 14 residues long. V lost 4 bases to trimming and J lost 5 bases; unmatched junction nucleotides: 4. CDR3 DNA sequence: TGTGCCAGCAGCCTAGCGGGAGAGTTAGATACGCAGTATTTT. Encoded protein: CASSLAGELDTQYF.

The chain employs TRBV20-1 and TRBJ1-4, with 8 bases lining up with TRBD1. CDR1 is DFQATT and CDR2 is SNEGSKA in the germline V gene (reference sequence). The CDR3 sequence is 14 residues long. V trimming: 5 bases; J trimming: 5 bases; junction bases outside the gene matches: 7. Here the CDR3 DNA reads TGCAGTGCTGAAAACAGGGGGAAAAATGAAAAACTGTTTTTT. This translates into CSAENRGKNEKLFF.

A remark on this clonotype: It may be a read error: a sequence one base away is much more abundant. The chain combines TRBV5-6 with TRBJ2-1, with 9 bases that match TRBD2. Germline CDR1 and CDR2: SGHDT and YYEEEE. The CDR3 spans 16 residues. The CDR3, as DNA: TGTGCCAGCAGCTCCATTTGGAGCGGGAGGTACAATAAGCAGTTCTTC. It yields the protein CASSSIWSGRYNKQFF.

In this sample, this clonotype turned up a few times. V usage is TRBV7-9 and J usage is TRBJ1-2, with D uncertain. The CDR3 sequence is 12 residues long. CDR1 and CDR2 from the germline V gene are SEHNR and FQNEAQ (reference sequence). Between the trimmed V and J ends, which lost 5 bases and 4 bases, there was a span of 8 bases. The CDR3 spells CASSKRSYGYTF. In DNA, the CDR3 is TGTGCCAGCAGCAAACGGAGCTATGGCTACACCTTC.

This clonotype came up many times. The chain joins TRBV29-1 to TRBJ2-7; D remains unclear. Looked up from germline, CDR1 is SQVTM and CDR2 is ANQGSEA. This CDR3 region has 14 residues. V was shortened by 6 bases and J by 3 bases, with 18 bases between the two germline ends. The CDR3 spells CSVSPVPNNYEQYF. The DNA for the CDR3 is TGCAGCGTCTCCCCAGTCCCTAATAACTACGAGCAGTACTTC.

This clonotype occurred many times. V is TRBV6-5 and J is TRBJ2-7, with 7 positions matching TRBD1. Germline CDR1 is MNHEY and CDR2 is SVGAGI. The V and J ends lost 6 bases and 2 bases, in that order; junction bases with no gene match: 10. This CDR3 has 15 amino acids. In nucleotides, the CDR3 is TGTGCCAGCAGGCCCTCCTGGGACAGTGCCTACGAGCAGTACTTC. Protein product: CASRPSWDSAYEQYF.

In the case of this clonotype: A much larger clone differs from this one at a single base, so this may be a read error. The V gene is TRBV5-1, the J gene TRBJ2-7; 8 bases align to TRBD1. Trimming removed 4 bases from V and 1 base from J; junction bases left unmatched: 10. Germline assignment: CDR1 SGHRS and CDR2 YFSETQ. This CDR3 spans 16 amino acids. The CDR3 spells CASSLQGAIPSYEQYF. In DNA, the CDR3 is TGCGCCAGCAGCCTCCAGGGGGCTATTCCATCCTACGAGCAGTACTTC.

This sequence joins TRBV6-1 and TRBJ1-2; 9 bases map to TRBD1. Germline V CDR1 and CDR2: MNHNS, SASEGT. The CDR3 is made up of 15 amino acids. V lost 4 bases, J lost 1 base, and 4 bases stayed unmatched. CDR3 loop: CASSGMDRGNYGYTF. CDR3 sequence (DNA): TGTGCCAGCAGTGGGATGGACAGGGGTAACTATGGCTACACCTTC.

This clonotype was seen many times. The rearrangement uses TRBV29-1 and TRBJ2-1; D assignment may be TRBD1 or TRBD2 (5 bases each). Trimming cost V 3 bases and J 3 bases, with 21 bases left between them. The germline V gene encodes CDR1 SQVTM and CDR2 ANQGSEA. This CDR3 has 17 amino acids. Here the CDR3 DNA reads TGCAGCGTTGAGAAAACGCCGGGACCGCCGGTCTACAATGAGCAGTTCTTC. It encodes CSVEKTPGPPVYNEQFF.

This clonotype has ten or more counts. The CDR3 sequence is CSVGSLVGEQFF. The CDR3 region has the DNA TGCAGCGTTGGGTCTCTAGTCGGTGAGCAGTTCTTC. The chain combines TRBV29-1 with TRBJ2-1; D is uncertain. Trimming removed 4 bases from V and 9 bases from J, with 13 bases in between. CDR1 SQVTM and CDR2 ANQGSEA come from the germline V gene. This CDR3 has 12 residues.

This clonotype was counted only a few times. CDR3 nucleotide sequence: TGTGCCAGCAGCTGGTATAGCGGGAGTAGGTTCACAGATACGCAGTATTTT. As protein: CASSWYSGSRFTDTQYF. This chain joins TRBV5-4 and TRBJ2-3; the match to TRBD2 covers 9 bases. The CDR3 is 17 amino acids. The junction had 10 bases not matched to a gene; V was cut back by 3 bases and J by 2 bases. CDR1 is SGHNT, CDR2 YYREEE, per germline (reference sequence).

A few counts support this clonotype. The CDR3 reads CASSTRGAYEQYF. CDR3 DNA: TGTGCCAGCAGCACTCGGGGGGCCTACGAGCAGTACTTC. The chain employs TRBV7-8 and TRBJ2-7, with 7 bases matching TRBD2. Trimming cost V 5 bases and J 2 bases; bases outside gene matches: 3. Germline V gene lookup returns CDR1 SGHVS and CDR2 FQNEAQ. This CDR3 comprises 13 residues. Variable domain in full (rest from reference TRBV7-8 and TRBJ2-7): GAGVSQSPRYKVAKRGQDVALRCDPISGHVSLFWYQQALGQGPEFLTYFQNEAQLDKSGLPSDRFFAERPEGSVSTLKIQRTQQEDSAVYLCASSTRGAYEQYFGPGTRLTVT.

This clonotype occurred many times. V is TRBV10-3 and J is TRBJ2-1; 8 nucleotides agree with TRBD1. J was trimmed by 4 bases and V by 7 bases; bases with no gene match: 6. Germline lookup yields CDR1 ENHRY and CDR2 SYGVKD. This CDR3 contains 14 residues. The CDR3 protein is CAITDDRGYNEQFF. CDR3 coding DNA: TGTGCCATCACCGATGACAGGGGATACAATGAGCAGTTCTTC.

This clonotype was seen ten or more times. The chain combines TRBV5-4 with TRBJ2-7, with 11 bases identical to TRBD2. V shed 4 bases and J 4 bases; nucleotides not matched to a gene: 4. The CDR3 consists of 14 residues. CDR1 is SGHNT, CDR2 YYREEE, per germline (reference sequence). CDR3 loop: CASSPSGRSYEQYF. CDR3 DNA sequence: TGTGCCAGCAGCCCTAGCGGGAGGTCGTACGAGCAGTACTTC.

This clonotype has at least ten counts. The chain has TRBV12-3 or TRBV12-4 and TRBJ2-7; D remains unclear. The length of the CDR3 is 13 residues. The V gene lost 3 bases and the J gene lost 2 bases, with 8 bases spanning the gap. The CDR3 coding sequence is TGTGCCAGCAGTTTTCTGGGCACCTACGAGCAGTACTTC. Its protein is CASSFLGTYEQYF.

This clonotype was picked up many times. V is TRBV27 and J is TRBJ2-2, with D maybe TRBD2 (6 bases). The germline gives CDR1 MNHEY, CDR2 SMNVEV (reference sequence). With 0 bases removed from V and 4 bases from J, the gap between germline ends came to 6 bases. The CDR3 runs 14 residues. CDR3 region: CASSLSAGTGELFF. The CDR3 nucleotides are TGTGCCAGCAGTTTATCAGCGGGCACCGGGGAGCTGTTTTTT.

This clonotype was seen many times. The CDR3 is CASTYSRDLSSLYGYTF. The CDR3 bases are TGTGCCAGCACGTACAGCAGGGACCTTTCCAGTCTCTATGGCTACACCTTC. The chain is built from TRBV6-1 and TRBJ1-2, with D possibly TRBD1 on 5 matching bases. In germline, CDR1 is MNHNS, CDR2 SASEGT. The CDR3 contains 17 residues. Deletions cut 7 bases from V and 4 bases from J, with 25 bases between.

This clonotype was detected many times. The chain combines TRBV9 with TRBJ2-7, with 7 bases identical to TRBD2. The CDR3 extends over 13 amino acids. The trim removed 2 bases at V and 7 bases at J, leaving 6 bases unmatched. In germline, CDR1 is SGDLS, CDR2 YYNGEE. The CDR3 DNA is TGTGCCAGCAGCGTGGGGCTGGGGGGGGAGCAGTACTTC. Translated: CASSVGLGGEQYF.

The gene calls are TRBV19 and TRBJ2-1; D tentatively reads TRBD1 or TRBD2 (5 bases each). CDR3 length: 14 amino acids. V lost 7 bases, J lost 4 bases, and 14 bases lay in between. CDR1 and CDR2 from the germline V gene are LNHDA and SQIVND (reference sequence). The CDR3 sequence: CASKMGVGYNEQFF. The CDR3 DNA reads as TGTGCCAGTAAGATGGGGGTGGGATACAATGAGCAGTTCTTC.

This clonotype was seen ten or more times. The genes are TRBV27 and TRBJ2-4; possible D gene TRBD2, 6 bases. From germline, CDR1 is MNHEY and CDR2 SMNVEV (reference sequence). V was clipped by 5 bases and J by 3 bases, with 8 bases between them. The CDR3 is 13 residues long. The CDR3 here is CASSRDFKNIQYF. CDR3 coding DNA: TGTGCCAGCAGTCGGGACTTCAAAAACATTCAGTACTTC.

The J gene is TRBJ2-3, the V gene TRBV4-3; 8 bases are shared with TRBD2. Germline V gene data show CDR1 as LGHNA and CDR2 as YSLEER. The CDR3 contains 19 residues. The ends lost 1 base at V and 1 base at J; junction bases unmatched: 13. DNA of the CDR3: TGCGCCAGCAGCCAAGTTTGGGATCAAGCGGGAGTCGGCACAGATACGCAGTATTTT. Translating gives CASSQVWDQAGVGTDTQYF.

The chain is built from TRBV7-8 and TRBJ2-3; possible D gene TRBD2, 7 bases. CDR1 is SGHVS, CDR2 FQNEAQ, per germline. V was shortened by 5 bases and J by 3 bases, with 21 bases between the two germline ends. The CDR3 loop spans 17 amino acids. The chain's CDR3 is CASSAPLWGGRTDTQYF. In nucleotides, the CDR3 is TGTGCCAGCAGCGCGCCACTTTGGGGGGGGCGTACAGATACGCAGTATTTT. The full variable domain, rest sourced from reference TRBV7-8 and TRBJ2-3, is GAGVSQSPRYKVAKRGQDVALRCDPISGHVSLFWYQQALGQGPEFLTYFQNEAQLDKSGLPSDRFFAERPEGSVSTLKIQRTQQEDSAVYLCASSAPLWGGRTDTQYFGPGTRLTVL.

Ten or more counts support this clonotype. This chain connects TRBV7-2 to TRBJ2-5; D may be TRBD2 (6 bases). V dropped 5 bases and J dropped 2 bases, with 12 bases sitting between them. The CDR3 is made up of 14 amino acids. The germline CDR1 and CDR2 sequences are SGHTA and FQGNSA. The CDR3 loop is CASSVRDSQETQYF. The CDR3 nucleotides read TGTGCCAGCAGCGTCCGGGACTCGCAAGAGACCCAGTACTTC.

This clonotype was seen many times. The chain's CDR3 is CASSVAGGHEQYF. Here the CDR3 DNA reads TGTGCCAGCAGCGTAGCGGGAGGGCATGAGCAGTACTTC. The rearrangement uses TRBV9 and TRBJ2-7, with TRBD2 matching over 8 bases. V lost 0 bases and J lost 7; bases outside the gene matches: 3. There are 13 residues in the CDR3. From germline, CDR1 is SGDLS and CDR2 YYNGEE.

This clonotype was counted at least ten times. The rearrangement joins TRBV7-2 to TRBJ2-7; D uncertain. Germline CDR1 is SGHTA and CDR2 is FQGNSA. The CDR3 is made up of 15 amino acids. The CDR3 DNA follows: TGTGCGTCCAAGCTTAGAATGCCCGCTACCTACGAGCAGTACTTC. This sequence encodes CASKLRMPATYEQYF. Combining the CDR3 with reference TRBV7-2 and TRBJ2-7 gives the whole variable domain GAGVSQSPSNKVTEKGKDVELRCDPISGHTALYWYRQSLGQGLEFLIYFQGNSAPDKSGLPSDRFSAERTGGSVSTLTIQRTQQEDSAVYLCASKLRMPATYEQYFGPGTRLTVT.

This clonotype appeared many times. This sequence joins TRBV7-2 and TRBJ2-7; 8 bases are shared with TRBD2. Trimming removed 9 bases from V and 5 bases from J; junction bases left unmatched: 15. The length of the CDR3 is 15 residues. Germline loops: CDR1 SGHTA, CDR2 FQGNSA. The CDR3 sequence is CASKLRGAGAHEQYF. The CDR3 DNA reads as TGTGCCAGTAAGCTTAGGGGAGCGGGGGCGCACGAGCAGTACTTC.

At least ten counts were recorded for this clonotype. The chain couples TRBV12-3 or TRBV12-4 to TRBJ1-1; D might be TRBD1 (5 bases). CDR3 length: 13 residues. Trimming left V 7 bases short and J 0 bases short, with 9 bases between. The DNA for the CDR3 is TGTGCCAGCACCTGGACATTGAACACTGAAGCTTTCTTT. It yields the protein CASTWTLNTEAFF.

Remarks on this clonotype: Given a much more abundant clone one base away, this may be a read error. V and J are TRBV4-3 and TRBJ2-3; 9 bases fit TRBD1. With 0 bases clipped from V and 7 bases from J, the junction kept 5 bases outside the gene matches. The CDR3 consists of 15 residues. Germline V gene sequence: CDR1 LGHNA, CDR2 YSLEER. The chain's CDR3 is CASSQDDRGAYTQYF. The CDR3 DNA reads as TGCGCCAGCAGCCAAGACGACAGGGGGGCTTATACGCAGTATTTT.

This clonotype was seen repeatedly, ten times or more. The V gene is TRBV6-5, the J gene TRBJ2-7; D is unresolved. The CDR3 runs to 13 residues. Germline values: CDR1 MNHEY, CDR2 SVGAGI. Trimming cost V 4 bases and J 1 base, with 8 bases left between them. The CDR3 reads CASSSPPSYEQYF. CDR3 nucleotide sequence: TGTGCCAGCAGTTCCCCTCCGTCCTACGAGCAGTACTTC.